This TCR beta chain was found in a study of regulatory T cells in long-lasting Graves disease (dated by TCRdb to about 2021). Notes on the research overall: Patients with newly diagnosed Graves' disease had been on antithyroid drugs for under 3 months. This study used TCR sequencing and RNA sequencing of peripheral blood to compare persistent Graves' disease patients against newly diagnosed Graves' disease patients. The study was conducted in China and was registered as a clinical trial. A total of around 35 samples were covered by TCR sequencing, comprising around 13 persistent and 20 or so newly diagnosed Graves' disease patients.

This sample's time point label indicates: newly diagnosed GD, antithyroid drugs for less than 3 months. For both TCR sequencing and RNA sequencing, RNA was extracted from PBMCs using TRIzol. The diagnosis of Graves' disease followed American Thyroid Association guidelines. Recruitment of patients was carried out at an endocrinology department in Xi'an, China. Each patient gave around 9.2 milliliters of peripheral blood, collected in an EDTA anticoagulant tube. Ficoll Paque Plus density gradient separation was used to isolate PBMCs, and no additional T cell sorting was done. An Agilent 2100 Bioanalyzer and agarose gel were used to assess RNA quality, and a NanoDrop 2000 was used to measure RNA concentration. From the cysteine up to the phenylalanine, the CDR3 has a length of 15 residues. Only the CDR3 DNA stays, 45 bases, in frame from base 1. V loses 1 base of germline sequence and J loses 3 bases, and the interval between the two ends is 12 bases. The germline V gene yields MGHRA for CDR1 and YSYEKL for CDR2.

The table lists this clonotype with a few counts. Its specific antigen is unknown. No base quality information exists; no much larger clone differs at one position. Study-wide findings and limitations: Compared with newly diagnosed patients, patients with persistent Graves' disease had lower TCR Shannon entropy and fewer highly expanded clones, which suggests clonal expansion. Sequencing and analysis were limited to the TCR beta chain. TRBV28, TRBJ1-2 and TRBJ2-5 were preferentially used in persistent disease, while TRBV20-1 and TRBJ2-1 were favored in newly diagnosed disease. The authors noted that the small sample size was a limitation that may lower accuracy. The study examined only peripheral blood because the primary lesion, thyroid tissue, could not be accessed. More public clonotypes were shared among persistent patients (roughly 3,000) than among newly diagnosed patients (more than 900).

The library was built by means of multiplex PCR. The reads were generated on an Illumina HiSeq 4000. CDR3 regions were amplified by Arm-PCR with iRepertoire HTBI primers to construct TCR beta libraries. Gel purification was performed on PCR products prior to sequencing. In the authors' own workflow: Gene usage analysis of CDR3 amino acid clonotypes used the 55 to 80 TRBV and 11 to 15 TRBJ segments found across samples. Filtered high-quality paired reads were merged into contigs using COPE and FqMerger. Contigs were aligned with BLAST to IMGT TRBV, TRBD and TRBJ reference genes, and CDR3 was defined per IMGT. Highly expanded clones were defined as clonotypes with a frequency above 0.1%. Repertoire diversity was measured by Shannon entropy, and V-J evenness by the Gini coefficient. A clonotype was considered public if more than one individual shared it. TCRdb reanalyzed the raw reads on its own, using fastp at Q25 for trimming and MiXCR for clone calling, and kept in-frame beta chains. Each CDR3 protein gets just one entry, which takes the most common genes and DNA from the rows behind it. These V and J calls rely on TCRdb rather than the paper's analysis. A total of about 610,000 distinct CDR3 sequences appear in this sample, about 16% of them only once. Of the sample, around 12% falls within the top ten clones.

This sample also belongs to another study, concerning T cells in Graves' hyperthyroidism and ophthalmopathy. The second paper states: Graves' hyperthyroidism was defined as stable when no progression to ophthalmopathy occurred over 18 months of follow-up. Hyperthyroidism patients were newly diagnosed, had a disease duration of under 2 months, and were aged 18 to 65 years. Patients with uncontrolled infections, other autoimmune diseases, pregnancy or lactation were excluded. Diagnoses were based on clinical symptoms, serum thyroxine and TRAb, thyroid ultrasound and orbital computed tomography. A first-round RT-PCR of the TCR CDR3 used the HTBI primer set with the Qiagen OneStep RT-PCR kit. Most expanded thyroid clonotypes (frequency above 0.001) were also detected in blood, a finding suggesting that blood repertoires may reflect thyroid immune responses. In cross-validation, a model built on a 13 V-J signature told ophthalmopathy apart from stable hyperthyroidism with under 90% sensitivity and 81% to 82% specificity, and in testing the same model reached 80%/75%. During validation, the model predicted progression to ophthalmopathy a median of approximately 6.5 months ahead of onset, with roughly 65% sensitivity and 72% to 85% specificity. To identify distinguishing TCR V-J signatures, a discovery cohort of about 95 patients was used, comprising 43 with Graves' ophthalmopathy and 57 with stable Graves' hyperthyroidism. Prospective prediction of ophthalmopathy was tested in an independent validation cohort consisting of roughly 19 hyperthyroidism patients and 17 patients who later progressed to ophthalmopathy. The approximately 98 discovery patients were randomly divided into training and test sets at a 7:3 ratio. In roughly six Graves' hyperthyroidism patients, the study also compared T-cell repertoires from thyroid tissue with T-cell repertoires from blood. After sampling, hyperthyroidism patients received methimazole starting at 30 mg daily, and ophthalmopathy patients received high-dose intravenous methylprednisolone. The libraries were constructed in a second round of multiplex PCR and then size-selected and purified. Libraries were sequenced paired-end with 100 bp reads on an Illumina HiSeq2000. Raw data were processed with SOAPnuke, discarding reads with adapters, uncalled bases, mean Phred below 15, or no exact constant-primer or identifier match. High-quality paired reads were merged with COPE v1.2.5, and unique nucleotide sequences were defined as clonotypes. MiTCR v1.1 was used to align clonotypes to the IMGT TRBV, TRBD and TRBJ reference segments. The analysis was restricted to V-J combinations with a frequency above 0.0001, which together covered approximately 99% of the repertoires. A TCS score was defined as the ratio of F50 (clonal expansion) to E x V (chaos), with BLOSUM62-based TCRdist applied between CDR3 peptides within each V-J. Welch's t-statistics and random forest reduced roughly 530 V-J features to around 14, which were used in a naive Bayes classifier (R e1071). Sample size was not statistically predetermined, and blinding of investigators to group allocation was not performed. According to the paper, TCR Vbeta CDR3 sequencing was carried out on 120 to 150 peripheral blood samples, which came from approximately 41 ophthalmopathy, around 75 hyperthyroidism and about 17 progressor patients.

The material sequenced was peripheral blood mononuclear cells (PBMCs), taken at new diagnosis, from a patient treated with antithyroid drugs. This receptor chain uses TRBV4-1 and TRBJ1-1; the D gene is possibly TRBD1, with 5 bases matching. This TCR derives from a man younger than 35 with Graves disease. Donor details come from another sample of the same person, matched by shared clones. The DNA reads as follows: TGCGCCAGCAGCCAAGGTTCCCGGGGGGACACTGAAGCTTTCTTT. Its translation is CASSQGSRGDTEAFF.